This record covers a single T cell receptor (beta chain). Per the germline V gene, CDR1 is SNHLY and CDR2 is FYNNEI. CDR3 length: 15 amino acids. V was shortened by 1 base and J by 4 bases, with 12 bases between the two germline ends. This entry belongs to a study of shared clonotypes between healthy human individuals. Across the study: Researchers assigned three CD4 naive, three CD4 memory, two CD8 naive and one CD8 memory plate to each donor.

Using immunoSEQ multiplex PCR, the repertoire was profiled, and TCRdb retains in-frame clones only, with some absent. The data hold about 640,000 clones, with more than 70% observed a single time. The TCR comes from a woman aged 30 to 39 in good health. Material for sequencing was memory CD4+ T cells sorted from blood. Subset indicated: CD45RA-negative fraction. The chain has TRBV2 and TRBJ2-3; possible D gene TRBD1, 6 bases. The CDR3 region is CASSEEAQGPDTQYF. The CDR3 DNA follows: TGTGCCAGCAGTGAAGAAGCACAGGGCCCAGATACGCAGTATTTT.